The clone carrying this T cell receptor (beta chain) was counted only a few times. Germline CDR1 and CDR2: SEHNR and FQNEAQ (reference sequence). Germline trimming cut 3 bases from V and 10 bases from J; bases unmatched to any gene: 4. This CDR3 has 13 residues. The data were taken from a study of blood T cell repertoires in COVID-19. In the study overall: The study drew acute and convalescent COVID-19 samples from the United States, Italy and Spain.

Data came from immunoSEQ multiplex PCR; TCRdb stores just in-frame clones and leaves some out. Among fewer than 300,000 clones listed, 85% to 90% were seen once. This chain uses TRBV7-9 with TRBJ2-2; 8 bases line up with TRBD2. The material sequenced was peripheral blood. The sequence was collected from a woman between 50 and 59 years old with COVID-19, enrolled during active disease. CDR3 protein: CASSFRREEELFF. CDR3 coding DNA: TGTGCCAGCAGCTTTAGGCGGGAGGAGGAGCTGTTTTTT.